This TCR beta chain was sequenced during a study of T cell changes during pregnancy in multiple sclerosis. V shed 7 bases and J 0 bases; nucleotides not matched to a gene: 11. The CDR3 loop spans 17 amino acids. Germline lookup yields CDR1 MDHEN and CDR2 SYDVKM. TCRdb's table, derived via immunoSEQ multiplex PCR, lists solely in-frame clones and lacks some. This sample has roughly 110,000 clones; about nine tenths occur once, and the top ten carry around 1.5%. The clonotype was recovered from a female donor with multiple sclerosis, enrolled in a pregnancy study. The sequencing used peripheral blood, collected after pregnancy. V gene TRBV28 combines with J gene TRBJ2-4; 8 bases are a match to TRBD1. CDR3 bases: TGTGCCAGCATAGGACAGGGTCTACAGAAAGCCAAAAACATTCAGTACTTC. It is translated as CASIGQGLQKAKNIQYF.